A single sample is the source of the 28 T cell receptor beta chains below, sequenced in a study of molecular identifiers for immune sequencing clone quantification. TCRdb redid the calling of the PCR reads with MiXCR, one entry per CDR3 protein. The sample consists of over 600,000 distinct CDR3 sequences, 15% to 20% of them appearing once. Sequencing was done on a sample of naive CD8+ T cells from blood, with Jurkat cell RNA spiked in. Subset in this sample: FACS-sorted CD8+CD4-CCR7+CD45RA+ naive T cells. The receptor set was obtained from a human donor in good health. Some libraries in this study had Jurkat cell RNA spiked in.

This clonotype was counted between two and nine times. The chain is built from TRBV20-1 and TRBJ2-1; 12 bases fit TRBD2. Trimming took 2 bases from V and 2 from J; bases not matched to a gene: 10. This CDR3 has 18 residues. Per germline, CDR1 DFQATT and CDR2 SNEGSKA (reference sequence). CDR3 bases: TGCAGTGCTAGAAGGGCTAGCGGGAGGGCCGAACCCTACAATGAGCAGTTCTTC. The encoded protein is CSARRASGRAEPYNEQFF.

This clonotype was picked up many times. This rearrangement joins TRBV5-4 to TRBJ1-6; the D is unclear. Germline CDR1 reads SGHNT; CDR2 reads YYREEE (reference sequence). V gave up 2 bases and J gave up 4 bases, with 7 bases separating them. This CDR3 has 14 residues. The CDR3: CASSFNGYNSPLHF. CDR3 nucleotide sequence: TGTGCCAGCAGCTTTAACGGTTATAATTCACCCCTCCACTTT.

This clonotype has more than one count but fewer than ten. This could be a read error, since a much larger clone is one nucleotide away. V usage is TRBV19 and J usage is TRBJ2-6; D not resolved. Germline values: CDR1 LNHDA, CDR2 SQIVND (reference sequence). The CDR3 extends over 15 amino acids. The V and J ends lost 6 bases and 4 bases respectively, with 13 bases between them. The CDR3 bases are TGTGCCAGTAGGCTTCAGGCTGGCGGGGCCAACGTCCTGACTTTC. This translates into CASRLQAGGANVLTF.

In this sample, this clonotype turned up many times. This chain connects TRBV4-3 to TRBJ2-7; D is perhaps TRBD1 or TRBD2 (5 bases each). CDR1 is LGHNA and CDR2 is YSLEER in the germline V gene. Trimming cost V 0 bases and J 1 base, with 13 bases left between them. CDR3 size: 16 residues. Here the CDR3 DNA reads TGCGCCAGCAGCCAAGATCGAGGGACGTTATCCTACGAGCAGTACTTC. It is translated as CASSQDRGTLSYEQYF.

In its sample, this clonotype was seen a few times. The genes are TRBV6-5 and TRBJ1-1; D is unclear. V shed 7 bases and J shed 6 bases, with 9 bases lying between them. From germline, CDR1 is MNHEY and CDR2 SVGAGI. The CDR3 spans 11 residues. CDR3 loop: CASILGSEAFF. The DNA for the CDR3 is TGTGCCAGCATTCTGGGGTCTGAAGCTTTCTTT.

This clonotype occurred many times. V gene TRBV5-6 combines with J gene TRBJ1-1, with D maybe TRBD1 (5 bases). This CDR3 is built from 11 residues. CDR1 is SGHDT, CDR2 YYEEEE, per germline. V was cut by 5 bases and J by 7 bases, with 9 bases left in between. Written as DNA, the CDR3 is TGTGCCAGCAGGTCCCAGGGTGAAGCTTTCTTT. Amino acids: CASRSQGEAFF.

This clonotype was seen at least ten times. This rearrangement joins TRBV5-1 to TRBJ2-3, with a tentative D call TRBD1 (5 bases). The CDR3 runs 13 residues. V lost 6 bases and J lost 0, with 8 bases in between. From germline, CDR1 is SGHRS and CDR2 YFSETQ. The CDR3 loop is CASTTDSTDTQYF. CDR3 bases: TGCGCCAGCACGACAGATAGCACAGATACGCAGTATTTT.

Here the CDR3 reads CASSQDASGGYEQFF. In DNA, the CDR3 is TGCGCCAGCAGCCAAGATGCGAGCGGGGGGTATGAGCAGTTCTTC. The chain couples TRBV4-3 to TRBJ2-1; 9 nucleotides align to TRBD2. CDR1 and CDR2 (germline): LGHNA, YSLEER. The CDR3 contains 15 residues. With V trimmed by 0 bases and J by 8 bases, 5 bases remained unmatched.

Of note for this clonotype: A read error is possible here, since a much larger clone lies one base away. V gene TRBV18 combines with J gene TRBJ2-7; a weak D match, TRBD2 (6 bases). Germline V gene sequence: CDR1 KGHSH, CDR2 LQKENI. The CDR3 runs 16 residues. CDR3 DNA: TGTGCCAGCTTACCATCCGAGCGGGCGAGCTCCTACGAGCAGTACTTC. Translation: CASLPSERASSYEQYF.

This clonotype was recorded many times. The chain joins TRBV9 to TRBJ2-5; 13 bases are shared with TRBD2. V shed 5 bases, J shed 5 bases, and the junction held 6 bases outside the gene matches. CDR3 length: 15 amino acids. Per germline, CDR1 SGDLS and CDR2 YYNGEE. The CDR3 sequence is CASSPGTSGTETQYF. As DNA, the CDR3 is TGTGCCAGCAGTCCCGGGACTAGCGGGACCGAGACCCAGTACTTC.

Concerning this clonotype: A much larger clone lies one base from this, so it may be a read error. The genes are TRBV27 and TRBJ1-5, with D hard to call. Germline V gives CDR1 MNHEY, CDR2 SMNVEV (reference sequence). The CDR3 runs to 15 residues. The CDR3 DNA reads TGTGTCAGCAGTCACCACTTAGATAGCAATCAGCCCCAGCATTTT. It specifies CVSSHHLDSNQPQHF.

This clonotype was seen a few times. V is TRBV6-2 or TRBV6-3 and J is TRBJ2-1; D call uncertain. Per germline, CDR1 MNHEY and CDR2 SVGEGT. The CDR3 consists of 17 residues. Trimming stripped 2 bases from V and 8 bases from J, with 22 bases between. This CDR3 is CASSYPSTLEVGYEQFF. CDR3 bases: TGTGCCAGCAGTTACCCATCAACGCTCGAAGTTGGGTATGAGCAGTTCTTC.

The chain links TRBV29-1 to TRBJ2-1; 8 bases line up with TRBD2. V shed 6 bases and J 9 bases; nucleotides not matched to a gene: 13. This CDR3 contains 14 residues. CDR1 and CDR2 from the germline V gene are SQVTM and ANQGSEA. CDR3 region: CSVRPSGSLGEQFF. The CDR3 DNA sequence: TGCAGCGTGCGCCCCAGCGGGAGTCTGGGTGAGCAGTTCTTC.

This clonotype was picked up a small number of times. The CDR3 loop is CASSLGTSSFWEQFF. In nucleotides, the CDR3 is TGTGCCAGCAGCTTAGGGACTAGCAGCTTTTGGGAGCAGTTCTTC. The rearrangement joins TRBV13 to TRBJ2-1; TRBD2 matches at 7 bases. Germline V gene data show CDR1 as PRHDT and CDR2 as FYEKMQ (reference sequence). V shed 0 bases and J 10 bases; nucleotides not matched to a gene: 9. The CDR3 is 15 amino acids. Full variable domain (outside the CDR3, taken from reference TRBV13 and TRBJ2-1): AAGVIQSPRHLIKEKRETATLKCYPIPRHDTVYWYQQGPGQDPQFLISFYEKMQSDKGSIPDRFSAQQFSDYHSELNMSSLELGDSALYFCASSLGTSSFWEQFFGPGTRLTVL.

The chain employs TRBV11-2 and TRBJ1-1, with TRBD1 identical over 7 bases. This CDR3 contains 15 residues. The germline V gene has CDR1 SGHAT and CDR2 FQNNGV. The V gene end was trimmed by 3 bases and the J gene end by 6 bases; junction bases not matched to a gene: 10. This chain's CDR3 is CASSLHRDSYSEAFF. As DNA, the CDR3 is TGTGCCAGCAGCTTGCACCGGGACAGCTACTCTGAAGCTTTCTTT.

In its sample, this clonotype was seen a few times. This is likely an artifact of a read error, given a far larger clone one base away. The chain links TRBV6-5 to TRBJ2-1; D remains unclear. CDR3 size: 11 residues. Between the trimmed V and J ends, which lost 6 bases and 5 bases, there was a span of 5 bases. The germline V gene has CDR1 MNHEY and CDR2 SVGAGI. The CDR3 region is CASSTHNEQFF. The CDR3 DNA reads TGTGCCAGCAGCACCCACAATGAGCAGTTCTTC.

This clonotype came up many times. The chain joins TRBV4-3 to TRBJ2-3; tentative D call: TRBD2 (5 bases). Trimming pared 0 bases from V and 6 bases from J, leaving 16 bases between. The V gene's germline CDR1 is LGHNA and CDR2 YSLEER. This CDR3 contains 16 residues. The CDR3 protein is CASSQDARAPRDTQYF. CDR3 in DNA: TGCGCCAGCAGCCAAGACGCGCGGGCACCCCGCGATACGCAGTATTTT.

This clonotype was observed at least ten times. The chain uses TRBV14 and TRBJ2-7; D remains ambiguous. V was clipped by 0 bases and J by 10 bases, with 7 bases between them. The CDR3 is 11 amino acids. Looked up from germline, CDR1 is SGHDN and CDR2 is FVKESK. CDR3 amino acids: CASSQDLDQYF. CDR3 coding DNA: TGTGCCAGCAGCCAAGATTTGGATCAGTACTTC.

This sequence joins TRBV19 and TRBJ1-1; no clear D. The V gene lost 4 bases and the J gene lost 7 bases, with 10 bases spanning the gap. The CDR3 contains 12 residues. Germline CDR1 LNHDA, CDR2 SQIVND (reference sequence). The CDR3 DNA sequence: TGTGCCAGTAGTACTCCGGCAGGTGAAGCTTTCTTT. Translating gives CASSTPAGEAFF.

The chain uses TRBV6-2 or TRBV6-3 and TRBJ2-5; a possible D gene is TRBD2 (5 bases). V was trimmed by 2 bases and J by 4 bases, leaving 17 bases between them. Germline lookup yields CDR1 MNHEY and CDR2 SVGEGT. This CDR3 has 16 residues. DNA of the CDR3: TGTGCCAGCAGTTACCCCGGAGGTGGGGTGGGAGAGACCCAGTACTTC. Its protein product is CASSYPGGGVGETQYF.

This clonotype was counted only a few times. In DNA form, the CDR3 reads TGTGCCAGCAGCTTAGTCACCACAGGGTTTCATGAGCAGTTCTTC. As protein: CASSLVTTGFHEQFF. The chain has TRBV11-3 and TRBJ2-1, with D maybe TRBD1 (6 bases). The ends were cut back, 1 base at V and 8 bases at J, with 15 bases in the middle. CDR1 SGHNT and CDR2 YENEEA come from the germline V gene. The CDR3 is 15 amino acids. Variable domain in full (rest from reference TRBV11-3 and TRBJ2-1): EAGVVQSPRYKIIEKKQPVAFWCNPISGHNTLYWYLQNLGQGPELLIRYENEEAVDDSQLPKDRFSAERLKGVDSTLKIQPAELGDSAVYLCASSLVTTGFHEQFFGPGTRLTVL.

Concerning this clonotype: One base away lies a much larger clone, so this may be a sequencing read error. The chain couples TRBV30 to TRBJ1-4, with D uncertain. The CDR3 sequence is 17 residues long. Germline CDR1 and CDR2: GTSNPN and SVGIG (reference sequence). The CDR3 nucleotides read TGTGCCTGGAGTGTACGTCCAGGACGAGCAACTAATAAAAAACTGTTTTTT. Its protein is CAWSVRPGRATNKKLFF.

The rearrangement joins TRBV7-9 to TRBJ2-4, with 7 bases identical to TRBD2. Looked up from germline, CDR1 is SEHNR and CDR2 is FQNEAQ (reference sequence). The CDR3 contains 10 residues. The CDR3 DNA reads TGTACCGCGGGAGAAAACATTCAGTACTTC. Translation gives CTAGENIQYF.

Concerning this clonotype itself: The junction does not match germline at one end; this may be a read error. This chain connects TRBV15 to TRBJ2-1; no reliable D call. Germline values: CDR1 LNHNV, CDR2 YYDKDF (reference sequence). There are 15 residues in the CDR3. DNA of the CDR3: TGTGCCACCAGCAGAGAGGGGAACTCCTTCAATGAGCAGTTCTTC. Encoded protein: CATSREGNSFNEQFF.

This clonotype was seen only a few times. V is TRBV11-2 and J is TRBJ2-5, with a weak D call TRBD2 (6 bases). V lost 0 bases and J lost 12, with 17 bases in between. The CDR3 covers 14 residues. In germline, CDR1 is SGHAT, CDR2 FQNNGV. CDR3 bases: TGTGCCAGCAGCTTAGAGGACTACAATGAAACGAAGTACTTC. This codes for CASSLEDYNETKYF.

As to this clonotype: Mismatch with germline at one junction end may stem from a read error. The chain combines TRBV10-2 with TRBJ1-5, with TRBD1 matching over 7 bases. The CDR3 runs to 16 residues. CDR1 and CDR2 from the germline V gene are WSHSY and SAAADI. The CDR3 sequence is CARRPAQTGPNQPQHF. The CDR3 coding sequence is TGCGCCCGCAGGCCAGCCCAGACAGGGCCCAATCAGCCCCAGCATTTT.

This clonotype was observed many times. This chain uses TRBV27 with TRBJ2-5; D uncertain. In germline, CDR1 is MNHEY, CDR2 SMNVEV (reference sequence). The length of the CDR3 is 14 residues. Trimming shortened V by 2 bases and J by 1 base, and 8 bases separated the two germline ends. The CDR3 loop is CASSLIGPQETQYF. For the CDR3, the DNA is TGTGCCAGCAGTTTAATAGGCCCCCAAGAGACCCAGTACTTC.

This clonotype was seen repeatedly, ten times or more. The V and J genes are TRBV4-3 and TRBJ2-7, with TRBD1 matching 11 bases. The CDR3 has 15 residues. Germline lookup yields CDR1 LGHNA and CDR2 YSLEER. V shed 5 bases, J shed 1 base, and the junction held 4 bases outside the gene matches. The CDR3 DNA reads TGCGCCAGCAGCACGGGGACAGGGGGGTCCTACGAGCAGTACTTC. It translates to CASSTGTGGSYEQYF.